This TCR beta chain was obtained from a study of shared T cell receptors in the human thymus. Data came from immunoSEQ multiplex PCR; TCRdb stores just in-frame clones and leaves some out. The sample contains more than 300,000 clones, 95% of which appear only once. This CDR3 has 15 amino acids. Germline lookup yields CDR1 SGHRS and CDR2 YFSETQ. Trimming cost V 4 bases and J 1 base; bases outside gene matches: 7. The source is a human donor. The chain employs TRBV5-1 and TRBJ1-1; 7 positions agree with TRBD1. Sequencing was performed on thymocytes. DNA of the CDR3: TGCGCCAGCAGCAGCCCGACAGGGAAGAACACTGAAGCTTTCTTT. Translating gives CASSSPTGKNTEAFF.